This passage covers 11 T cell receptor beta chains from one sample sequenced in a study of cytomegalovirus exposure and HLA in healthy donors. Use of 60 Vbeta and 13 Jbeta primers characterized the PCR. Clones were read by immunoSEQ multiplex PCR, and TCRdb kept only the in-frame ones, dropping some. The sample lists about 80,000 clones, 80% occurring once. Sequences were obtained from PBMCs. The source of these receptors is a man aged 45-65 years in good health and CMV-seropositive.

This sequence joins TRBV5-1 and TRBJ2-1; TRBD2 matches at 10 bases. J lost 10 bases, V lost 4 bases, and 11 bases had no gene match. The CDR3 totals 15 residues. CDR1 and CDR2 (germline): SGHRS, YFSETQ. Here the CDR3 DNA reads TGCGCCAGCAGCATAGCTAGCGGGAGTGGAGGGGAGCAGTTCTTC. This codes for CASSIASGSGGEQFF.

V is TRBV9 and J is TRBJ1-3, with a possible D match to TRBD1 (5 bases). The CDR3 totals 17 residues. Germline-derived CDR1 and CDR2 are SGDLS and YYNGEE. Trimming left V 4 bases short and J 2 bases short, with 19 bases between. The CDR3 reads CASSSTAAGVTGNTIYF. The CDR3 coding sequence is TGTGCCAGCAGCTCCACGGCCGCGGGGGTTACTGGAAACACCATATATTTT.

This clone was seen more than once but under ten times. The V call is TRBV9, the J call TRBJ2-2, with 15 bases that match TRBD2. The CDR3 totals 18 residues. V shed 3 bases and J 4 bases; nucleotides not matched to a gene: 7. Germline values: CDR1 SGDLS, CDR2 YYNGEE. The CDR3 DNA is TGTGCCAGCAGCGCGGGACTAGCGGGAGGAGACTCCACCGGGGAGCTGTTTTTT. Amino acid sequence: CASSAGLAGGDSTGELFF.

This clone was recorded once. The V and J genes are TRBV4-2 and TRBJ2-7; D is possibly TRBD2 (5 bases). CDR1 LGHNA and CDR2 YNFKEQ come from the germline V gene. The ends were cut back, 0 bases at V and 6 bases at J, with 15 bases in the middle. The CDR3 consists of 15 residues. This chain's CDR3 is CASSQDPSSSREQYF. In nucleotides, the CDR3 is TGTGCCAGCAGCCAAGATCCGTCTAGCAGTCGCGAGCAGTACTTC.

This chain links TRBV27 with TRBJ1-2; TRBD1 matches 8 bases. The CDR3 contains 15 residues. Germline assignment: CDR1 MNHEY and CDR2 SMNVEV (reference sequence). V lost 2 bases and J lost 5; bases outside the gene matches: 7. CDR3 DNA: TGTGCCAGCAGTTTAGGTGGGCAGGGGGCTTATGGCTACACCTTC. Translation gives CASSLGGQGAYGYTF.

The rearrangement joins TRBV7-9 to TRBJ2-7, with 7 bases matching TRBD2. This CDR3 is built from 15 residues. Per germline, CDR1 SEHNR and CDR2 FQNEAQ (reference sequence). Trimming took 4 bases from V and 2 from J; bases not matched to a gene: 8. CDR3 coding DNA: TGTGCCAGCAGCTCCGCTAGCGGTAAAACCTACGAGCAGTACTTC. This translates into CASSSASGKTYEQYF. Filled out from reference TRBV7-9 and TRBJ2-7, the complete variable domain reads DTGVSQNPRHKITKRGQNVTFRCDPISEHNRLYWYRQTLGQGPEFLTYFQNEAQLEKSRLLSDRFSAERPKGSFSTLEIQRTEQGDSAMYLCASSSASGKTYEQYFGPGTRLTVT.

CDR3 residues: CASSLVGGGVNTEAFF. CDR3 in DNA: TGTGCCAGCAGCTTAGTCGGGGGTGGGGTGAACACTGAAGCTTTCTTT. The chain combines TRBV7-2 with TRBJ1-1; tentatively, D is TRBD1 (5 bases). The V gene lost 1 base and the J gene lost 0 bases, with 12 bases spanning the gap. There are 16 residues in the CDR3. Germline assignment: CDR1 SGHTA and CDR2 FQGNSA. Variable domain in full (rest from reference TRBV7-2 and TRBJ1-1): GAGVSQSPSNKVTEKGKDVELRCDPISGHTALYWYRQSLGQGLEFLIYFQGNSAPDKSGLPSDRFSAERTGGSVSTLTIQRTQQEDSAVYLCASSLVGGGVNTEAFFGQGTRLTVV.

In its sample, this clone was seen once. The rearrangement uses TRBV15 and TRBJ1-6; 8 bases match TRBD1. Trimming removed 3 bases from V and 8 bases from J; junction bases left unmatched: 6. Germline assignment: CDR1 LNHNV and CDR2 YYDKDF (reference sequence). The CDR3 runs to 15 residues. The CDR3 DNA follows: TGTGCCACCAGCAGGGACAGGGCGTCCGATTCACCCCTCCACTTT. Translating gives CATSRDRASDSPLHF.

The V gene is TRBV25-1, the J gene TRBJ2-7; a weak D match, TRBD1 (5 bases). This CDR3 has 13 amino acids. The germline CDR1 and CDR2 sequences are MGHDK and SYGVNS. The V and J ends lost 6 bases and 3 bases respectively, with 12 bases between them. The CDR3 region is CASRDNLGYEQYF. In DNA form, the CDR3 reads TGTGCCAGCAGGGACAATTTGGGCTACGAGCAGTACTTC.

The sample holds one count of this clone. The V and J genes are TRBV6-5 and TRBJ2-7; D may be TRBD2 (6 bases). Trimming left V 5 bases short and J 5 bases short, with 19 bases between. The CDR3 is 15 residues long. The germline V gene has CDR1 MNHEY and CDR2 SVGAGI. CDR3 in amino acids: CASSRPGLSLDEQYF. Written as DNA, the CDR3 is TGTGCCAGCAGTCGACCGGGACTCAGCTTGGACGAGCAGTACTTC.

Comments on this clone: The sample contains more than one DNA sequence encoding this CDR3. CDR3 region: CASSPDRYSGNTIYF. CDR3 coding DNA: TGTGCCAGCAGCCCGGACAGGTACTCTGGAAACACCATATATTTT. The V call is TRBV7-2, the J call TRBJ1-3; 7 nucleotides align to TRBD1. Germline loops: CDR1 SGHTA, CDR2 FQGNSA. The V segment lost 5 bases and the J segment 0 bases; nucleotides outside the gene matches: 4. This CDR3 region has 15 residues.